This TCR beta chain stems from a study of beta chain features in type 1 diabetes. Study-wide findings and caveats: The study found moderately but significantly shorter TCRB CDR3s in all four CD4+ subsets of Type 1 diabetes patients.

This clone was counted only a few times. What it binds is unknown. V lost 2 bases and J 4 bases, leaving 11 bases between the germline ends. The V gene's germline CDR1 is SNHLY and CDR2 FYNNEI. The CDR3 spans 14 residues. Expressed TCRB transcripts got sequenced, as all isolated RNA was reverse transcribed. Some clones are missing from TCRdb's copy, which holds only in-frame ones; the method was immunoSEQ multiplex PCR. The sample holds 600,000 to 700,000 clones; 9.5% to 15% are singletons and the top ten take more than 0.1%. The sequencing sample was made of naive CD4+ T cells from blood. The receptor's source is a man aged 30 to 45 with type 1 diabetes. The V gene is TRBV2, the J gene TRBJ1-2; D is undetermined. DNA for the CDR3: TGTGCCAGCAGTGAAAGTGGGTCCCCCTATGGCTACACCTTC. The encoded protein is CASSESGSPYGYTF.